Presented here are 29 T cell receptor beta chains from one specimen sequenced in a study of regulatory T cells in long-lasting Graves disease. In building TCR beta libraries, iRepertoire HTBI primers were used together with Arm-PCR of CDR3 regions. TCRdb fed the multiplex PCR reads into MiXCR, producing one record per CDR3 protein. The table records hundreds of thousands of distinct CDR3 sequences, approximately 13% of them present only once. Time point indicated: newly diagnosed GD, antithyroid drugs for less than 3 months. Scientists built the TCR library using RNA that was extracted from PBMCs. The same specimen was also included in a second study, on T cells in Graves' hyperthyroidism and ophthalmopathy.

Here the sequenced sample was peripheral blood mononuclear cells (PBMCs), taken at new diagnosis, from a patient treated with antithyroid drugs. The receptors stem from a man between 25 and 39 years old with Graves disease.

As to this clonotype: It may be a read error: a sequence one base away is much more abundant. The chain is built from TRBV20-1 and TRBJ2-3; 7 positions match TRBD2. Germline V gene data show CDR1 as DFQATT and CDR2 as SNEGSKA (reference sequence). CDR3 length equals 13 residues. The CDR3 bases are TGCAGCTCTGAGCGGGGTAGCACAGATACGAAGTATTTT. Protein sequence: CSSERGSTDTKYF.

This clonotype was observed at least ten times. This sequence joins TRBV28 and TRBJ2-7; D is undetermined. The CDR3 consists of 10 residues. The germline V and J ends were trimmed by 10 bases and 2 bases, with 6 bases remaining between them. Looked up from germline, CDR1 is MDHEN and CDR2 is SYDVKM. The chain's CDR3 is CAIGAYEQYF. The CDR3 DNA reads as TGTGCCATTGGGGCCTACGAGCAGTACTTC. Based on the CDR3 plus reference TRBV28 and TRBJ2-7, the full variable domain is DVKVTQSSRYLVKRTGEKVFLECVQDMDHENMFWYRQDPGLGLRLIYFSYDVKMKEKGDIPEGYSVSREKKERFSLILESASTNQTSMYLCAIGAYEQYFGPGTRLTVT.

This clonotype was found many times. The chain links TRBV3-1 to TRBJ1-1; D not resolved. CDR3 length: 15 residues. The V and J ends lost 1 base and 2 bases respectively, with 11 bases between them. Germline V gene sequence: CDR1 LGHDT, CDR2 YNNKEL (reference sequence). CDR3 protein: CASSQGTVGNTEAFF. DNA for the CDR3: TGTGCCAGCAGCCAAGGAACCGTCGGAAACACTGAAGCTTTCTTT.

This clonotype was detected a few times. J is TRBJ2-4 and V is TRBV5-1; TRBD1 aligns across 9 bases. V was pared by 0 bases and J by 6 bases, with 13 bases of the junction left unmatched. This CDR3 has 18 residues. Germline V gives CDR1 SGHRS, CDR2 YFSETQ. In DNA form, the CDR3 reads TGCGCCAGCAGCTTGGGACAAACAGGGGGCGCAGGGCCAAACATTCAGTACTTC. Protein product: CASSLGQTGGAGPNIQYF.

The V and J genes are TRBV6-4 and TRBJ2-1, with unresolved D. CDR3 length: 11 residues. Trimming cost V 10 bases and J 9 bases, with 13 bases left between them. Germline assignment: CDR1 MRHNA and CDR2 SNTAGT. The CDR3 here is CATLTATEQFF. DNA of the CDR3: TGTGCCACCCTAACGGCTACTGAGCAGTTCTTC.

This clonotype occurred many times. V and J are TRBV27 and TRBJ2-6; 7 bases map to TRBD2. Germline trimming cut 7 bases from V and 0 bases from J; bases unmatched to any gene: 18. The CDR3 extends over 20 amino acids. Germline V lookup: CDR1 MNHEY, CDR2 SMNVEV (reference sequence). CDR3 in DNA: TGTGCCAGCACCCGAATCCGGGGGGACGTCGATCTCTCTGGGGCCAACGTCCTGACTTTC. Encoded protein: CASTRIRGDVDLSGANVLTF.

There are many counts of this clonotype. V usage is TRBV27 and J usage is TRBJ2-3, with D tentatively TRBD1 (6 bases). The CDR3 consists of 17 residues. V dropped 6 bases and J dropped 3 bases, with 22 bases sitting between them. In germline, CDR1 is MNHEY, CDR2 SMNVEV (reference sequence). CDR3 DNA: TGTGCCAGCAGCTACTCATTTCCAGGGGTTAGAACAGATACGCAGTATTTT. Translated: CASSYSFPGVRTDTQYF.

This clonotype was observed a few times. The chain is built from TRBV19 and TRBJ2-7, with TRBD2 matching over 7 bases. V was pared by 10 bases and J by 0 bases, with 9 bases of the junction left unmatched. Germline values: CDR1 LNHDA, CDR2 SQIVND (reference sequence). This CDR3 comprises 14 residues. The CDR3 DNA is TGTGCCACCCGAGCGGGACCCTACTCCTACGAGCAGTACTTC. Its translation is CATRAGPYSYEQYF.

This clonotype was found many times. The rearrangement uses TRBV5-1 and TRBJ2-7, with TRBD2 as a possible D gene (7 bases). The CDR3 consists of 14 residues. CDR1 and CDR2 from the germline V gene are SGHRS and YFSETQ. Deletions cut 4 bases from V and 9 bases from J, with 20 bases between. The CDR3 nucleotides are TGCGCCAGCAGCCCGGGGGCCCGGGAGGCGGTGCAGTACTTC. As protein: CASSPGAREAVQYF.

Points on this clonotype: This may come from a read error, since a much larger clone is one base off. The chain uses TRBV24-1 and TRBJ2-7; 11 nucleotides match TRBD2. V trimming: 5 bases; J trimming: 9 bases; junction bases outside the gene matches: 14. This CDR3 contains 16 residues. Looked up from germline, CDR1 is KGHDR and CDR2 is SFDVKD. The CDR3 DNA reads TGTGCCACCAGTGGAGGCGCCACTAGCGGGAGAACGGTGCAGTACTTC. Residues: CATSGGATSGRTVQYF.

This clonotype was detected ten times or more. V usage is TRBV27 and J usage is TRBJ2-3; TRBD1 agrees at 8 bases. Germline CDR1 reads MNHEY; CDR2 reads SMNVEV (reference sequence). V trimming: 4 bases; J trimming: 6 bases; junction bases outside the gene matches: 3. The CDR3 is 13 amino acids. The CDR3 sequence is CASSSQGADTQYF. Here the CDR3 DNA reads TGTGCCAGCAGTTCCCAGGGGGCTGATACGCAGTATTTT.

Details on this clonotype: A far bigger clonotype differs at one base, so this is likely a read error. The chain carries TRBV28 and TRBJ2-1; either TRBD1 or TRBD2 may supply D (5 bases each). The CDR3 is made up of 12 amino acids. Germline assignment: CDR1 MDHEN and CDR2 SYDVKM. The CDR3 bases are TGTGCCAGCAGAGAAGCAGGGACGACCCGGTACTTC. Amino acids: CASREAGTTRYF.

In its sample, this clonotype was seen many times. The chain links TRBV20-1 to TRBJ1-2; no reliable D call. The CDR3 runs 13 residues. Germline V gene sequence: CDR1 DFQATT, CDR2 SNEGSKA (reference sequence). V lost 3 bases and J lost 2, with 10 bases in between. The CDR3 DNA reads TGCAGTGCTAGGGATACAGAGAACTATGGCTACACCTTC. It encodes CSARDTENYGYTF.

This clonotype has more than one count but fewer than ten. The chain joins TRBV2 to TRBJ2-5; 12 bases agree with TRBD2. This CDR3 is 15 amino acids long. The ends lost 5 bases at V and 5 bases at J; junction bases unmatched: 6. Germline V gene sequence: CDR1 SNHLY, CDR2 FYNNEI. The CDR3 DNA reads TGTGCCAGCAGTACTGGACTAGCGGGACGGGAGACCCAGTACTTC. Translating it yields CASSTGLAGRETQYF.

This clonotype was detected many times. J is TRBJ2-5 and V is TRBV6-1, with D unresolved. The V gene's germline CDR1 is MNHNS and CDR2 SASEGT. V was clipped by 5 bases and J by 5 bases, with 12 bases between them. CDR3 size: 13 residues. Written as DNA, the CDR3 is TGTGCCAGCAGTAATCAGATTGTCGAGACCCAGTACTTC. Protein sequence: CASSNQIVETQYF.

This clonotype was observed a few times. DNA for the CDR3: TGTGCCAGCAGTGCCAAGGGTCTCTCTGGAAACACCATATATTTT. It codes for CASSAKGLSGNTIYF. The chain combines TRBV9 with TRBJ1-3, with D unresolved. Germline lookup yields CDR1 SGDLS and CDR2 YYNGEE. Trimming removed 5 bases at V and 0 bases at J, with 12 bases between. The CDR3 has 15 amino acids.

This clonotype occurred many times. V gene TRBV15 combines with J gene TRBJ1-5; TRBD1 might be the D (5 bases). The germline V gene has CDR1 LNHNV and CDR2 YYDKDF (reference sequence). The CDR3 loop spans 15 amino acids. V lost 0 bases, J lost 2 bases, and 8 bases lay in between. The CDR3 protein is CATSREGTGNQPQHF. The CDR3 region has the DNA TGTGCCACCAGCAGAGAAGGGACGGGCAATCAGCCCCAGCATTTT.

This clonotype was picked up a small number of times. This sequence joins TRBV5-1 and TRBJ2-1; 7 nucleotides match TRBD1. This CDR3 is 15 amino acids long. The trim removed 4 bases at V and 6 bases at J, leaving 10 bases unmatched. The V gene's germline CDR1 is SGHRS and CDR2 YFSETQ. The CDR3, as DNA: TGCGCCAGCAGCAATCCCTACAGGGGACCCAATGAGCAGTTCTTC. Encoded protein: CASSNPYRGPNEQFF.

This clonotype appeared a single time. A much larger clonotype is one base distant, so this may be a read error. The CDR3 ends on some other residue instead of the conserved phenylalanine or tryptophan, so this is likely a read error. The chain employs TRBV5-1 and TRBJ2-7; 10 bases line up with TRBD2. The germline V gene encodes CDR1 SGHRS and CDR2 YFSETQ. Germline trimming cut 4 bases from V and 4 bases from J; bases unmatched to any gene: 14. There are 17 residues in the CDR3. The CDR3 DNA is TGCGCCAGCAGCCGACTGGGGTTGGCTAGCGGGAGTTACGAGCAGTACCTC. Translating gives CASSRLGLASGSYEQYL.

As concerns this clonotype: Sequence at one end of the junction differs from germline and may be a read error. The chain combines TRBV2 with TRBJ2-7; no reliable D call. The V gene's germline CDR1 is SNHLY and CDR2 FYNNEI. This CDR3 comprises 14 residues. The CDR3 loop reads CASSEGSIIAYRDF. In DNA form, the CDR3 reads TGTGCCAGCAGTGAAGGGTCGATAATTGCTTATAGGGACTTC. Full variable domain (remainder filled in from reference TRBV2 and TRBJ2-7): EPEVTQTPSHQVTQMGQEVILRCVPISNHLYFYWYRQILGQKVEFLVSFYNNEISEKSEIFDDQFSVERPDGSNFTLKIRSTKLEDSAMYFCASSEGSIIAYRDFGPGTRLTVT.

Ten or more counts support this clonotype. The chain combines TRBV5-1 with TRBJ2-5; possibly TRBD2 for D (7 bases). CDR3 length: 14 residues. Trimming cost V 5 bases and J 4 bases, with 15 bases left between them. Germline values: CDR1 SGHRS, CDR2 YFSETQ. CDR3 residues: CASRLPGGAETQYF. The CDR3 nucleotides read TGCGCCAGCAGACTCCCGGGGGGCGCAGAGACCCAGTACTTC. The complete variable domain, with remaining parts taken from reference TRBV5-1 and TRBJ2-5, reads KAGVTQTPRYLIKTRGQQVTLSCSPISGHRSVSWYQQTPGQGLQFLFEYFSETQRNKGNFPGRFSGRQFSNSRSEMNVSTLELGDSALYLCASRLPGGAETQYFGPGTRLLVL.

This clonotype was found many times. The chain combines TRBV14 with TRBJ2-3; 9 bases line up with TRBD1. CDR3 length: 17 amino acids. CDR1 and CDR2 (germline): SGHDN, FVKESK. The V and J ends lost 4 bases and 2 bases, in that order; junction bases with no gene match: 10. CDR3 in amino acids: CASSPYYGTGITDTQYF. For the CDR3, the DNA is TGTGCCAGCAGCCCATACTACGGGACAGGGATCACAGATACGCAGTATTTT.

This clonotype has only a few counts. The chain is built from TRBV25-1 and TRBJ1-2; tentative D call: TRBD1 (5 bases). The V end was cut by 6 bases, the J end by 8 bases, with 13 bases between. The CDR3 loop spans 12 amino acids. Germline assignment: CDR1 MGHDK and CDR2 SYGVNS. CDR3 protein: CASSREFVGYTF. CDR3 sequence (DNA): TGTGCCAGCAGCAGGGAATTTGTGGGCTACACCTTC.

The sample holds many counts of this clonotype. This chain uses TRBV18 with TRBJ2-1; 7 bases align to TRBD2. CDR3 size: 15 residues. J was trimmed by 7 bases and V by 0 bases; bases with no gene match: 6. Germline loops: CDR1 KGHSH, CDR2 LQKENI. CDR3 amino acids: CASSPPAGARNEQFF. The CDR3 DNA follows: TGTGCCAGCTCACCACCCGCGGGAGCACGGAATGAGCAGTTCTTC.

This clonotype was seen many times. The chain combines TRBV27 with TRBJ2-4; tentatively, D is TRBD2 (6 bases). The CDR3 is 15 amino acids. The V gene lost 4 bases and the J gene lost 0 bases, with 10 bases spanning the gap. Germline values: CDR1 MNHEY, CDR2 SMNVEV (reference sequence). For the CDR3, the DNA is TGTGCCAGCAGTTATGGCGGGGTAGCCAAAAACATTCAGTACTTC. It is translated as CASSYGGVAKNIQYF.

There are many counts of this clonotype. V and J are TRBV12-3 or TRBV12-4 and TRBJ2-7, with TRBD2 matching over 7 bases. CDR3 length equals 14 residues. V trimming: 7 bases; J trimming: 3 bases; junction bases outside the gene matches: 9. CDR3 nucleotides: TGTGCCAGCAAACTCGGCGGCGGGAGCTACGAGCAGTACTTC. Translating gives CASKLGGGSYEQYF.

This clonotype was seen only a few times. Germline is not matched at one junction end, which may reflect a read error. V is TRBV30 and J is TRBJ2-2, with 9 bases identical to TRBD2. CDR3 size: 16 residues. Germline values: CDR1 GTSNPN, CDR2 SVGIG (reference sequence). The CDR3 DNA reads TGTGCCTGGAGTGTACGGCGGGAGGGCCGTACCGGGGAACTGTTTTTT. The encoded protein is CAWSVRREGRTGELFF.

This chain connects TRBV5-6 to TRBJ2-7, with 10 bases matching TRBD2. V was pared by 7 bases and J by 3 bases, with 4 bases of the junction left unmatched. The CDR3 is 13 residues long. Germline loops: CDR1 SGHDT, CDR2 YYEEEE. The CDR3 here is CASAWTSGYEQYF. The CDR3 bases are TGTGCCAGCGCCTGGACTAGCGGCTACGAGCAGTACTTC.

This clonotype was seen many times. The chain couples TRBV27 to TRBJ1-1, with D possibly being TRBD1 (6 bases). The CDR3 runs 13 residues. Trimming took off 3 bases at V and 4 bases at J, with 9 bases between the two ends. Looked up from germline, CDR1 is MNHEY and CDR2 is SMNVEV (reference sequence). CDR3 protein: CASSFGQLTEAFF. The CDR3 coding sequence is TGTGCCAGCAGTTTTGGACAGCTCACTGAAGCTTTCTTT.